This is a list of T cell receptor beta chains from one sample in a study of shared clonotypes between healthy human individuals. Libraries were prepared by immunoSEQ multiplex PCR; TCRdb keeps only in-frame clonotypes and omits some of them. The sample consists of approximately 1,500,000 clones, approximately 98% of them appearing once. Sequencing used naive CD4+ T cells sorted from blood. The receptors here all came from a man aged 25-45 years in good health. The CDR3 runs from the conserved cysteine through the conserved F or W. The D gene is left open where the match is weak. For some rows the clone size is stated as once, few or many, or as a class when expanded; others skip it.

abundance	v_gene	d_gene	j_gene	CDR3aa	CDR3nt
.	TRBV19	TRBD1	TRBJ2-7	CASRTGVEQYF	TGTGCCAGCAGAACAGGGGTCGAGCAGTACTTC
.	TRBV5-1	.	TRBJ2-4	CASSAGPQNIQYF	TGCGCCAGCAGCGCGGGACCCCAAAACATTCAGTACTTC
.	TRBV6-1	TRBD2	TRBJ2-1	CASNRAGGWDEQFF	TGTGCCAGCAATCGAGCGGGAGGGTGGGATGAGCAGTTCTTC
.	TRBV27	TRBD1	TRBJ1-3	CASSLLGQGKDTIYF	TGTGCCAGCAGTTTGTTGGGACAGGGGAAGGACACCATATATTTT
.	TRBV6-1	.	TRBJ1-5	CASSVSRAGDNQPQHF	TGTGCCAGCAGTGTTTCACGAGCAGGCGATAATCAGCCCCAGCATTTT
.	TRBV9	.	TRBJ2-7	CASSVGPSAYEQYF	TGTGCCAGCAGCGTAGGACCCTCCGCCTACGAGCAGTACTTC
.	TRBV5-5	.	TRBJ2-1	CASSLVGRGNEQFF	TGTGCCAGCAGCTTGGTGGGCAGAGGTAATGAGCAGTTCTTC
.	TRBV5-6	.	TRBJ2-7	CASSLMRVGGRAYEQYF	TGTGCCAGCAGCTTGATGCGGGTCGGGGGGCGAGCCTACGAGCAGTACTTC
.	TRBV27	.	TRBJ2-7	CASSRGTGTAYEQYF	TGTGCCAGCAGTAGGGGGACCGGGACTGCCTACGAGCAGTACTTC
.	TRBV10-3	TRBD1	TRBJ2-7	CAISGTNLKLRTGGTYEQYF	TGTGCCATCAGTGGGACGAATTTAAAATTAAGGACAGGGGGAACCTACGAGCAGTACTTC
.	TRBV2	TRBD1	TRBJ1-4	CASSPRGNEKLFF	TGTGCCAGCAGTCCCAGGGGGAATGAAAAACTGTTTTTT
.	TRBV29-1	TRBD1	TRBJ1-1	CSVADRDRTEAFF	TGCAGCGTGGCTGACAGGGATAGGACTGAAGCTTTCTTT
.	TRBV7-8	TRBD2	TRBJ2-2	CASSLRLAGGLTGELFF	TGTGCCAGCAGCTTACGACTAGCGGGAGGCCTAACCGGGGAGCTGTTTTTT
.	TRBV4-1	.	TRBJ2-1	CASSLQQGSSYNEQFF	TGCGCCAGCAGCCTTCAACAGGGCAGCTCCTACAATGAGCAGTTCTTC
.	TRBV20-1	TRBD1	TRBJ1-1	CRPGGITEAFF	TGCAGGCCAGGGGGTATCACTGAAGCTTTCTTT
.	TRBV7-2	TRBD1	TRBJ1-1	CASSFGGGVGTEAFF	TGTGCCAGCAGCTTTGGAGGGGGCGTTGGCACTGAAGCTTTCTTT
.	TRBV5-6	TRBD1	TRBJ2-7	CASSLLLDRGRTYEQYF	TGTGCCAGCAGCTTGTTGTTGGACAGGGGCCGGACCTACGAGCAGTACTTC
once	TRBV4-1	.	TRBJ1-1	CASSQAQGAMNTEAFF	TGCGCCAGCAGCCAAGCCCAGGGCGCCATGAACACTGAAGCTTTCTTT
.	TRBV10-3	.	TRBJ1-3	CAISETEGNTIYF	TGTGCCATCAGTGAGACAGAAGGAAACACCATATATTTT
.	TRBV18	.	TRBJ2-7	CASSPDQASSYEQYF	TGTGCCAGCTCACCAGACCAGGCAAGCTCCTACGAGCAGTACTTC
once	TRBV10-2	.	TRBJ2-1	CASTRVNEQFF	TGCGCCAGCACCAGAGTCAATGAGCAGTTCTTC
.	TRBV6-1	TRBD2	TRBJ2-2	CASSSGTNTGELFF	TGTGCCAGTTCTAGCGGGACGAACACCGGGGAGCTGTTTTTT
.	TRBV5-1	.	TRBJ2-7	CASSLAGSSYEQYF	TGCGCCAGCAGCTTGGCCGGGTCGTCCTACGAGCAGTACTTC
.	TRBV29-1	.	TRBJ2-5	CSVRGRVVETQYF	TGCAGCGTAAGGGGCAGGGTCGTGGAGACCCAGTACTTC
once	TRBV5-1	TRBD2	TRBJ2-3	CASSLDSGSIGDTQYF	TGCGCCAGCAGCTTGGATAGCGGGAGTATAGGAGATACGCAGTATTTT
.	TRBV5-4	.	TRBJ2-7	CASSRDPTYEQYF	TGTGCCAGCAGCCGGGACCCGACCTACGAGCAGTACTTC
.	TRBV21-1	.	TRBJ2-2	CASSKVEWGTGELFF	TGTGCCAGCAGCAAAGTCGAATGGGGTACCGGGGAGCTGTTTTTT
.	TRBV4-3	.	TRBJ1-1	CASSQITNTEAFF	TGCGCCAGCAGCCAAATCACAAACACTGAAGCTTTCTTT
.	TRBV18	TRBD2	TRBJ2-3	CASSPGLEIGGTQYF	TGTGCCAGCTCACCGGGACTAGAAATTGGAGGTACGCAGTATTTT
.	TRBV7-2	TRBD1	TRBJ2-1	CASSLTSGTVLFF	TGTGCCAGCAGCCTAACCTCCGGGACAGTTCTGTTCTTC
.	TRBV5-1	.	TRBJ2-1	CASRTQGISSYNEQFF	TGCGCCAGCAGAACACAGGGAATAAGCTCCTACAATGAGCAGTTCTTC
.	TRBV5-1	.	TRBJ2-5	CASSLDRLWETQYF	TGCGCCAGCAGCTTGGATCGACTTTGGGAGACCCAGTACTTC
.	TRBV18	TRBD2	TRBJ2-7	CASSPPAGGSYEQYF	TGTGCCAGCTCACCACCGGCGGGAGGCTCCTACGAGCAGTACTTC
.	TRBV28	.	TRBJ1-4	CASSPQGRGTNEKLFF	TGTGCCAGCAGTCCACAGGGCCGAGGAACTAATGAAAAACTGTTTTTT
.	TRBV19	TRBD1	TRBJ2-1	CASEKTGVNEQFF	TGTGCCAGTGAAAAGACAGGGGTCAATGAGCAGTTCTTC
once	TRBV21-1	.	TRBJ2-2	CASSNMDSLYTGELFF	TGTGCCAGCAGCAACATGGACAGCCTATACACCGGGGAGCTGTTTTTT
.	TRBV2	.	TRBJ2-7	CASSEGEQYF	TGTGCCAGCAGCGAGGGGGAGCAGTACTTC
once	TRBV7-2	.	TRBJ2-3	CASSSRVGTQYF	TGTGCCAGCAGCTCCAGAGTAGGTACGCAGTATTTT
.	TRBV18	TRBD2	TRBJ2-2	CASSPRLADNTGELFF	TGTGCCAGCTCACCACGACTAGCGGACAACACCGGGGAGCTGTTTTTT
.	TRBV28	TRBD2	TRBJ2-4	CASTPWPGLPENIQYF	TGTGCCAGCACCCCGTGGCCGGGACTACCAGAAAACATTCAGTACTTC
.	TRBV5-1	TRBD2	TRBJ2-1	CASSLTSGRAQYNEQFF	TGCGCCAGCAGCTTGACTAGCGGGAGGGCCCAGTACAATGAGCAGTTCTTC
.	TRBV10-3	TRBD2	TRBJ2-2	CASTSGLRPGELFF	TGTGCCAGTACTAGCGGACTGCGTCCCGGGGAGCTGTTTTTT
.	TRBV6-4	.	TRBJ2-3	CASSDSTRSTQYF	TGTGCCAGCAGTGACTCGACTAGATCTACGCAGTATTTT
.	TRBV14	.	TRBJ2-7	CASSQGGVAYEQYF	TGTGCCAGCAGCCAAGGGGGTGTCGCCTACGAGCAGTACTTC
.	TRBV6-5	TRBD1	TRBJ2-1	CASSYARGHPRAEQFF	TGTGCCAGCAGTTACGCCAGGGGGCACCCAAGGGCTGAGCAGTTCTTC